What follows describes a single TCR beta chain. Antigen unknown. This sample stems from a study of CD8 T cells in Susac syndrome. General study points: The Susac syndrome CD4+ T cell repertoires displayed no clonal expansion.

As judged by recently defined diagnostic criteria, patients with Susac syndrome had definite or probable disease. TEMRA cells were enriched by FACS, and CD4+ and CD8+ T cells were negatively isolated. V was clipped by 4 bases and J by 4 bases; unmatched bases: 5. The CDR3 has 15 amino acids. The germline CDR1 and CDR2 sequences are SGHRS and YFSETQ. It was with random hexamers that roughly 0.5 to 1 ug RNA was reverse transcribed. An immunoSEQ multiplex PCR amplified TCR beta CDR3 over 54 Vbeta and 13 Jbeta. TCRdb re-called the immunoSEQ multiplex PCR reads through MiXCR, storing one row per CDR3 protein. Of some 160,000 distinct CDR3 sequences detected, 90% to 97% appear once; the ten largest clones hold 0.075% to 0.09%.

The chain links TRBV5-1 to TRBJ2-2, with 9 bases fitting TRBD1. The clonotype was recovered from a human donor with Susac syndrome. Sequenced material: CD4+ T cells from PBMCs. In DNA, the CDR3 is TGCGCCAGCAGCCCGGACAGGGGAGGCACCGGGGAGCTGTTTTTT. Translating it yields CASSPDRGGTGELFF.